This TCR beta chain was sequenced in a study of Graves' ophthalmopathy and Graves' hyperthyroidism. A few counts support this clonotype. Beta-chain TCR CDR3 regions were amplified from RNA transcripts. First-round RT-PCR relied on HTBI primers, and a second-round multiplex PCR came next. TCRdb re-called the multiplex PCR reads with MiXCR, one entry per CDR3 protein. The sample includes roughly 1.1 million distinct CDR3 sequences, 35% to 40% of them seen just once. Trimming took 4 bases from V and 0 from J; bases not matched to a gene: 19. CDR3 size: 21 residues. Per germline, CDR1 SGHDT and CDR2 YYEEEE.

The TCR was taken from an adult man with Graves' hyperthyroidism. This sequence joins TRBV5-6 and TRBJ2-6; the match to TRBD1 covers 7 bases. The sample consisted of peripheral blood or thyroid tissue (not recorded which). CDR3 protein: CASSKKGIAGQAYSGANVLTF. CDR3 nucleotide sequence: TGTGCCAGCAGCAAAAAAGGGATCGCTGGACAGGCTTACTCTGGGGCCAACGTCCTGACTTTC.